The clone carrying this TCR beta chain was counted a few times. The entry originates in a study of T cell changes during pregnancy in multiple sclerosis. Sequencing used immunoSEQ multiplex PCR; TCRdb keeps in-frame clones, though not all of them. The table records around 40,000 clones, approximately 90% of them present only once. This CDR3 region has 13 residues. V shed 0 bases and J shed 6 bases, with 9 bases lying between them. Per germline, CDR1 GTSNPN and CDR2 SVGIG (reference sequence). The sequences come from CD4+ T cells from peripheral blood mononuclear cells, collected in the second trimester of pregnancy. The chain is built from TRBV30 and TRBJ2-4, with unresolved D. The origin of this receptor is a female donor with multiple sclerosis, enrolled in a pregnancy study. In DNA form, the CDR3 reads TGTGCCTGGAGTGTACCGGGTGGAAACATTCAGTACTTC. It specifies CAWSVPGGNIQYF.